A single sample is the source of the 17 T cell receptor beta chains below, sequenced in a study of T-cell memory formation after mild COVID-19. TCRdb redid the calling of the 5' RACE reads with MiXCR, one entry per CDR3 protein. The sample records almost 250,000 distinct CDR3 sequences, 15% to 19% being singletons. The sample taken for sequencing was PBMCs or a T cell subset sorted from them (not recorded which). These receptors came from an adult woman who had mild COVID-19 (a few samples of this study predate the infection). Cell type and time point are not known.

The table lists this clonotype with a few counts. J is TRBJ2-1 and V is TRBV5-5; 10 bases line up with TRBD2. The CDR3 sequence is 16 residues long. The V gene end was trimmed by 1 base and the J gene end by 9 bases; junction bases not matched to a gene: 10. Germline V gene lookup returns CDR1 SGHKS and CDR2 YYEKEE (reference sequence). The CDR3 sequence is CASSLHPSGSYVEQFF. The CDR3 nucleotides read TGTGCCAGCAGCTTGCACCCTAGCGGGAGTTACGTTGAGCAGTTCTTC.

The rearrangement uses TRBV12-3 or TRBV12-4 and TRBJ2-1; TRBD1 matches 7 bases. This CDR3 region has 13 residues. Trimming took 3 bases from V and 10 from J; bases not matched to a gene: 6. This CDR3 is CASSFTGVGEQFF. As DNA, the CDR3 is TGTGCCAGCAGTTTCACAGGGGTGGGGGAGCAGTTCTTC.

This clonotype has more than one count but fewer than ten. This chain links TRBV7-9 with TRBJ2-3; 15 nucleotides match TRBD2. The V gene end was trimmed by 5 bases and the J gene end by 6 bases; junction bases not matched to a gene: 6. Germline V gives CDR1 SEHNR, CDR2 FQNEAQ (reference sequence). The CDR3 totals 16 residues. CDR3 bases: TGTGCCAGCAGCGATGGACTAGCGGGAGGGCGCGATACGCAGTATTTT. Translation: CASSDGLAGGRDTQYF.

The sample holds many counts of this clonotype. The rearrangement joins TRBV5-6 to TRBJ2-7; no clear D gene. Germline V gene data show CDR1 as SGHDT and CDR2 as YYEEEE. V lost 6 bases and J 0 bases, leaving 19 bases between the germline ends. The CDR3 spans 16 residues. CDR3 in amino acids: CASTYLRRHLSYEQYF. CDR3 nucleotide sequence: TGTGCCAGCACCTATCTACGGCGGCATCTCTCCTACGAGCAGTACTTC.

This clonotype was observed a few times. The chain couples TRBV6-6 to TRBJ1-5; 7 bases map to TRBD1. The CDR3 runs to 13 residues. Trimming took 5 bases from V and 7 from J; bases not matched to a gene: 5. Germline V gene data show CDR1 as MNHNY and CDR2 as SVGAGI (reference sequence). CDR3 bases: TGTGCCAGCAGTACCACAGGGGAACAGCCCCAGCATTTT. It encodes CASSTTGEQPQHF.

This chain joins TRBV11-2 and TRBJ1-2; 8 positions agree with TRBD1. The CDR3 extends over 16 amino acids. V shed 1 base, J shed 0 bases, and the junction held 4 bases outside the gene matches. Germline-derived CDR1 and CDR2 are SGHAT and FQNNGV. CDR3 residues: CASSLGQGNSNYGYTF. DNA for the CDR3: TGTGCCAGCAGCTTAGGACAGGGGAACTCTAACTATGGCTACACCTTC.

V is TRBV12-3 or TRBV12-4 and J is TRBJ1-6; a possible D gene is TRBD1 (5 bases). The CDR3 runs to 14 residues. Trimming pared 4 bases from V and 6 bases from J, leaving 10 bases between. The CDR3, as DNA: TGTGCCAGCAGTTCCGGGACGTCTAATTCACCCCTCCACTTT. Its translation: CASSSGTSNSPLHF.

The V and J genes are TRBV20-1 and TRBJ1-5, with D possibly matching TRBD1 (5 bases). The CDR3 loop spans 14 amino acids. The V end lost 0 bases, the J end lost 7 bases, and 13 bases lay between the germline ends. From germline, CDR1 is DFQATT and CDR2 SNEGSKA (reference sequence). The CDR3 is CSARDRVFGQPQHF. In DNA, the CDR3 is TGCAGTGCTAGAGACAGGGTGTTCGGGCAGCCCCAGCATTTT.

The CDR3 spells CSVGQGSTDTQYF. For the CDR3, the DNA is TGCAGCGTTGGACAGGGGAGCACAGATACGCAGTATTTT. V is TRBV29-1 and J is TRBJ2-3; TRBD1 matches 8 bases. This CDR3 has 13 residues. Trimming cost V 4 bases and J 0 bases; bases outside gene matches: 0. From germline, CDR1 is SQVTM and CDR2 ANQGSEA.

This clonotype has a handful of counts. The chain has TRBV6-6 and TRBJ1-2; 8 bases line up with TRBD1. V trimming: 7 bases; J trimming: 3 bases; junction bases outside the gene matches: 13. CDR1 is MNHNY and CDR2 is SVGAGI in the germline V gene (reference sequence). The CDR3 has 16 residues. The CDR3 loop reads CASTSRGQGADYGYTF. CDR3 nucleotide sequence: TGTGCCAGCACTAGTCGAGGGCAGGGGGCGGACTATGGCTACACCTTC.

The V call is TRBV11-2, the J call TRBJ1-3; 11 bases match TRBD1. The CDR3 totals 16 residues. From germline, CDR1 is SGHAT and CDR2 FQNNGV. After removal of 5 bases from V and 3 bases from J, the junction contained 6 bases not matched to a gene. CDR3: CASSPGQGAIGNTIYF. The CDR3, as DNA: TGTGCCAGCAGCCCCGGACAGGGGGCAATTGGAAACACCATATATTTT.

The chain is built from TRBV20-1 and TRBJ1-2, with D perhaps matching TRBD1 (5 bases). The V gene lost 4 bases and the J gene lost 6 bases, with 21 bases spanning the gap. CDR3 size: 15 residues. Germline V gene lookup returns CDR1 DFQATT and CDR2 SNEGSKA (reference sequence). CDR3 residues: CSAIPPGSLWDGYTF. The CDR3 DNA is TGCAGTGCTATACCGCCAGGGAGTCTTTGGGATGGCTACACCTTC.

CDR3 nucleotides: TGTGCCAGCTCACCGCGACAGGGTTTAACTCCCTACGAGCAGTACTTC. Translated, it gives CASSPRQGLTPYEQYF. This rearrangement joins TRBV18 to TRBJ2-7, with TRBD1 matching 7 bases. Germline V gene lookup returns CDR1 KGHSH and CDR2 LQKENI. This CDR3 contains 16 residues. V lost 3 bases and J lost 2; bases outside the gene matches: 10.

This clonotype has just a few counts. V is TRBV5-1 and J is TRBJ2-2, with no clear D. Between the trimmed V and J ends, which lost 0 bases and 2 bases, there was a span of 8 bases. This CDR3 has 15 amino acids. Germline V gene sequence: CDR1 SGHRS, CDR2 YFSETQ. Written as DNA, the CDR3 is TGCGCCAGCAGCTTGGAGCCTCCTAACACCGGGGAGCTGTTTTTT. This sequence encodes CASSLEPPNTGELFF.

In this sample, this clonotype turned up many times. V is TRBV20-1 and J is TRBJ1-6, with D perhaps TRBD1 (6 bases). CDR3 size: 14 residues. V lost 6 bases to trimming and J lost 3 bases, with 12 bases between them. Germline values: CDR1 DFQATT, CDR2 SNEGSKA (reference sequence). The DNA of the CDR3 is TGCAGTGCACCCAACAGGGTCTATAATTCACCCCTCCACTTT. Its translation is CSAPNRVYNSPLHF.

This chain joins TRBV6-6 and TRBJ2-3, with 7 bases lining up with TRBD2. CDR1 is MNHNY, CDR2 SVGAGI, per germline (reference sequence). V lost 8 bases to trimming and J lost 4 bases; unmatched junction nucleotides: 3. The CDR3 has 12 amino acids. CDR3 bases: TGTGCCAGCCGAGCGGGATCAGATACGCAGTATTTT. The encoded protein is CASRAGSDTQYF.

CDR3 nucleotide sequence: TGTGCCAGCAGGTCAGGGTCGGACGAGCAGTTCTTC. Amino acids: CASRSGSDEQFF. The chain carries TRBV11-3 and TRBJ2-1, with a possible D match to TRBD1 (5 bases). Trimming removed 6 bases at V and 10 bases at J, with 13 bases between. Germline assignment: CDR1 SGHNT and CDR2 YENEEA. The CDR3 spans 12 residues.